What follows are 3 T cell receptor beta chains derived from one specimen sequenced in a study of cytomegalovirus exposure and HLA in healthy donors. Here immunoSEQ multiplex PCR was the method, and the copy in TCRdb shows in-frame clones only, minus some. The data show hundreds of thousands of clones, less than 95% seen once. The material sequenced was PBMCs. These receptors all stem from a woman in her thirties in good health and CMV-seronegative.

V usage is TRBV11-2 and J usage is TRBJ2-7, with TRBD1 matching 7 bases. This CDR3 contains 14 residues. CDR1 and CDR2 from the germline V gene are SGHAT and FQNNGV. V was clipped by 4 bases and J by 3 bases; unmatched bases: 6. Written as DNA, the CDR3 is TGTGCCAGCAGCTCCCACAGGGGTCACTACGAGCAGTACTTC. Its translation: CASSSHRGHYEQYF. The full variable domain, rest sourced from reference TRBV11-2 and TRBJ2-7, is EAGVAQSPRYKIIEKRQSVAFWCNPISGHATLYWYQQILGQGPKLLIQFQNNGVVDDSQLPKDRFSAERLKGVDSTLKIQPAKLEDSAVYLCASSSHRGHYEQYFGPGTRLTVT.

The CDR3 here is CASRSFTEAFF. Here the CDR3 DNA reads TGCGCCAGCCGGTCATTCACTGAAGCTTTCTTT. V usage is TRBV5-1 and J usage is TRBJ1-1; D is uncertain. The CDR3 contains 11 residues. Trimming took off 7 bases at V and 4 bases at J, with 8 bases between the two ends. Per germline, CDR1 SGHRS and CDR2 YFSETQ.

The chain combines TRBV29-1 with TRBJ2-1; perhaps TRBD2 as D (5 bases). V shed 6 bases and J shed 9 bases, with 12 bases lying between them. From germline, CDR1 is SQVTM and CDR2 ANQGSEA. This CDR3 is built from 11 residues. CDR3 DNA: TGCAGCGTCATGTTAGGGAGTGAGCAGTTCTTC. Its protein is CSVMLGSEQFF.